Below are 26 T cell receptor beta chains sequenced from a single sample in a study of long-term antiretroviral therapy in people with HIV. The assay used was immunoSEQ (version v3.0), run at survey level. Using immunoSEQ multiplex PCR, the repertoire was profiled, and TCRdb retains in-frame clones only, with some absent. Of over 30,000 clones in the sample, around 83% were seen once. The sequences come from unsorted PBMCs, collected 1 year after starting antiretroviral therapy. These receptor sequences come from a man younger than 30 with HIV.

CDR3 in amino acids: CASSWTAEGQRKTQYF. CDR3 sequence (DNA): TGCGCCAGCAGCTGGACTGCGGAGGGGCAAAGGAAGACCCAGTACTTC. The V call is TRBV5-1, the J call TRBJ2-5, with D perhaps TRBD2 (6 bases). The CDR3 is 16 residues long. V lost 3 bases and J 6 bases, leaving 21 bases between the germline ends. Germline V gives CDR1 SGHRS, CDR2 YFSETQ.

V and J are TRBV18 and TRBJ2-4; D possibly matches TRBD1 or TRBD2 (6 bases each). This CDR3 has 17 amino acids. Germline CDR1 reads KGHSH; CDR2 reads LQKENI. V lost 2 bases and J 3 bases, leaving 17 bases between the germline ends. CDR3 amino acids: CASSPMERGGGKNIQYF. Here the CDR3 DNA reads TGTGCCAGCTCACCAATGGAGCGAGGAGGGGGCAAAAACATTCAGTACTTC. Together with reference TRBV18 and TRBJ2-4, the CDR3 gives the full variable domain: NAGVMQNPRHLVRRRGQEARLRCSPMKGHSHVYWYRQLPEEGLKFMVYLQKENIIDESGMPKERFSAEFPKEGPSILRIQQVVRGDSAAYFCASSPMERGGGKNIQYFGAGTRLSVL.

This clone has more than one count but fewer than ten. The CDR3 loop is CASSFDRIGQPQHF. CDR3 sequence (DNA): TGTGCCAGCAGCTTCGACAGGATTGGTCAGCCCCAGCATTTT. V is TRBV7-9 and J is TRBJ1-5; perhaps TRBD1 as D (6 bases). Trimming took off 3 bases at V and 6 bases at J, with 12 bases between the two ends. Germline CDR1 reads SEHNR; CDR2 reads FQNEAQ (reference sequence). CDR3 length: 14 residues.

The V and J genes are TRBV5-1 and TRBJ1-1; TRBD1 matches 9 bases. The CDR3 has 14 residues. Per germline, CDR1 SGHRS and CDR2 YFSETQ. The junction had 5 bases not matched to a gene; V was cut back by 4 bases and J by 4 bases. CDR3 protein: CASSGRTGVTEAFF. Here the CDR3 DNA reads TGCGCCAGCAGCGGGCGGACAGGGGTCACTGAAGCTTTCTTT.

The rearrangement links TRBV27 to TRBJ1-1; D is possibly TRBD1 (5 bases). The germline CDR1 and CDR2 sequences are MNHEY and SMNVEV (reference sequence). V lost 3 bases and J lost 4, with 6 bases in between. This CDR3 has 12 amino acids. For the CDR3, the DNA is TGTGCCAGCAGTTTTAGGGGCACTGAAGCTTTCTTT. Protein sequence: CASSFRGTEAFF.

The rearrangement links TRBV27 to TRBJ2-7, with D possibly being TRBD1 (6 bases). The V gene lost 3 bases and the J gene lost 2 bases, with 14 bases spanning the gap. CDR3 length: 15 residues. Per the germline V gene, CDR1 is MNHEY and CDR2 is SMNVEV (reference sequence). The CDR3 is CASSLGAGIAYEQYF. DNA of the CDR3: TGTGCCAGCAGTTTGGGGGCAGGGATTGCCTACGAGCAGTACTTC.

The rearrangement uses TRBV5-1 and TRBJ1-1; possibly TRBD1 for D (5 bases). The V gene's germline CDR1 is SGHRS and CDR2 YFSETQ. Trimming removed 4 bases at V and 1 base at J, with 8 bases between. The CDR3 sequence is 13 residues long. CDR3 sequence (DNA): TGCGCCAGCAGCATCGGACAGAACACTGAAGCTTTCTTT. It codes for CASSIGQNTEAFF.

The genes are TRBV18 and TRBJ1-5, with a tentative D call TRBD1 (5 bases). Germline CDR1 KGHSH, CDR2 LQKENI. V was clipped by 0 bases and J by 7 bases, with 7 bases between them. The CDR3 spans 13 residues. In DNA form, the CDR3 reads TGTGCCAGCTCACCACCGGGGGTCCAGCCCCAGCATTTT. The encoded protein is CASSPPGVQPQHF.

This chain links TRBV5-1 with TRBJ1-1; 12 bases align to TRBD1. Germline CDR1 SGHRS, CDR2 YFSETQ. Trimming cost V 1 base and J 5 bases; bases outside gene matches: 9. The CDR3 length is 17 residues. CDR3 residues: CASSLPLGDRGRTEAFF. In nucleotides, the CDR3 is TGCGCCAGCAGCTTGCCCCTAGGGGACAGGGGGCGAACTGAAGCTTTCTTT.

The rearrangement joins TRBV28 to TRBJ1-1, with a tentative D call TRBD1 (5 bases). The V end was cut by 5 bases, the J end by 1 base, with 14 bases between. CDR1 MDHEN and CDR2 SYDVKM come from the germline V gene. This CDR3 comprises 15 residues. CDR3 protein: CASSQSGIKNTEAFF. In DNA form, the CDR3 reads TGTGCCAGCAGTCAATCAGGGATCAAGAACACTGAAGCTTTCTTT.

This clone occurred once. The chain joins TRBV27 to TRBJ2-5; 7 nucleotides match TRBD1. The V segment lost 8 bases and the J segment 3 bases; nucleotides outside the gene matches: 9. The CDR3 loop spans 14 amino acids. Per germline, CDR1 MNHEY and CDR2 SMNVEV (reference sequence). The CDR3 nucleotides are TGTGCCAGCGGAAGACAGGGAAAAAAAGAGACCCAGTACTTC. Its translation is CASGRQGKKETQYF.

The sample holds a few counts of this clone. The CDR3 DNA sequence: TGTGCCAGCAGCTTCTTCACAGGGGGAGAGAACACTGAAGCTTTCTTT. It codes for CASSFFTGGENTEAFF. The chain couples TRBV7-6 to TRBJ1-1; 8 positions match TRBD1. CDR1 and CDR2 (germline): SGHVS, FNYEAQ. The CDR3 has 16 residues. The V gene end was trimmed by 3 bases and the J gene end by 1 base; junction bases not matched to a gene: 7.

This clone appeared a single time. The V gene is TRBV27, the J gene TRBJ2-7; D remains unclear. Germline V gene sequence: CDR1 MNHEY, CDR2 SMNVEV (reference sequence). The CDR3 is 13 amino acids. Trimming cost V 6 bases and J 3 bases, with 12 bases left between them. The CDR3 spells CASRGPLDYEQYF. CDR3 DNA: TGTGCCAGCAGGGGCCCTCTAGACTACGAGCAGTACTTC.

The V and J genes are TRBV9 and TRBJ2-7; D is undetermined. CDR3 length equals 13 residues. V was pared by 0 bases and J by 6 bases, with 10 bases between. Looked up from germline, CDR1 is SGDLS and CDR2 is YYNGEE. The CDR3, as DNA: TGTGCCAGCAGCGTAGGAGGTGTAGGCGAGCAGTACTTC. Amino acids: CASSVGGVGEQYF.

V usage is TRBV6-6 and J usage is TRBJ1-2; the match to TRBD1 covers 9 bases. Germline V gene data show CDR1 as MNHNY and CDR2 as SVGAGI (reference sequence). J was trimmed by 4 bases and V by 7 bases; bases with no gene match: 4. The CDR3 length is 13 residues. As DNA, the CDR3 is TGTGCCAGCACCCCGGGACAGGGCTATGGCTACACCTTC. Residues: CASTPGQGYGYTF.

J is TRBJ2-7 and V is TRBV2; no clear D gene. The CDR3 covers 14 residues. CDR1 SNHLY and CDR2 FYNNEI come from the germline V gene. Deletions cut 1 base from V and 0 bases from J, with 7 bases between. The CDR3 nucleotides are TGTGCCAGCAGTGAAGGAACAGACTCCTACGAGCAGTACTTC. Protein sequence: CASSEGTDSYEQYF.

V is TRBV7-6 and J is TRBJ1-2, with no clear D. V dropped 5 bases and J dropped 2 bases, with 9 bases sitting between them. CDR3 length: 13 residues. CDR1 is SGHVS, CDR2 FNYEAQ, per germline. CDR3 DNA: TGTGCCAGCAGCAAGGACGAAAACTATGGCTACACCTTC. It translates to CASSKDENYGYTF.

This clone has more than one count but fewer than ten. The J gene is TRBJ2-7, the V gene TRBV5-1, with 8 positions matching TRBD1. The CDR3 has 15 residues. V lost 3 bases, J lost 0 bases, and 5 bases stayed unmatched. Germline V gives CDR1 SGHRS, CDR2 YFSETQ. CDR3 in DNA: TGCGCCAGCAGCTCGAACAGGGGGAGCTCCTACGAGCAGTACTTC. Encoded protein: CASSSNRGSSYEQYF.

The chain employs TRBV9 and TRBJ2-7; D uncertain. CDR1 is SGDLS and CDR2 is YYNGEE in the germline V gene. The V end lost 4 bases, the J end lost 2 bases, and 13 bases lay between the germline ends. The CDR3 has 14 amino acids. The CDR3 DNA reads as TGTGCCAGCAGCCCGCGCGCAGGAGCCTACGAGCAGTACTTC. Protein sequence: CASSPRAGAYEQYF.

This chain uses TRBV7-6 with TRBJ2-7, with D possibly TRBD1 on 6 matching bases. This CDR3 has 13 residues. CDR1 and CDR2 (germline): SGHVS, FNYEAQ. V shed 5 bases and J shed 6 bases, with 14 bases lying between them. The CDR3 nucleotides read TGTGCCAGCAGCATAACAGGGTTTAGCGAGCAGTACTTC. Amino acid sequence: CASSITGFSEQYF.

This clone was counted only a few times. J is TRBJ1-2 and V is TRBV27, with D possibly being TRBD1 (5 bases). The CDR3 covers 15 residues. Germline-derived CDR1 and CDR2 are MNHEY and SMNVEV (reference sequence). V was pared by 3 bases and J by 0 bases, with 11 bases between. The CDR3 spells CASSFTRESNYGYTF. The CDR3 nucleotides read TGTGCCAGCAGTTTTACCAGGGAGTCTAACTATGGCTACACCTTC.

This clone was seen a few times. CDR3 protein: CASSVVPGYEQYF. CDR3 in DNA: TGTGCCAGCAGCGTAGTTCCGGGCTACGAGCAGTACTTC. The chain has TRBV9 and TRBJ2-7; D uncertain. V lost 0 bases and J 3 bases, leaving 7 bases between the germline ends. The CDR3 consists of 13 residues. Germline V gene sequence: CDR1 SGDLS, CDR2 YYNGEE.

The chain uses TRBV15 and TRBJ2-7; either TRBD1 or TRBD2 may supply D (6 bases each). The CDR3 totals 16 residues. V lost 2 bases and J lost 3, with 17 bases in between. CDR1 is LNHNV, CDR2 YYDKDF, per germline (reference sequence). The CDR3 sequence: CATSRTIAAGDYEQYF. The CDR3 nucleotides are TGTGCCACCAGCAGAACAATAGCGGCAGGGGACTACGAGCAGTACTTC. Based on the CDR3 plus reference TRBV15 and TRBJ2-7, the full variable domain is DAMVIQNPRYQVTQFGKPVTLSCSQTLNHNVMYWYQQKSSQAPKLLFHYYDKDFNNEADTPDNFQSRRPNTSFCFLDIRSPGLGDTAMYLCATSRTIAAGDYEQYFGPGTRLTVT.

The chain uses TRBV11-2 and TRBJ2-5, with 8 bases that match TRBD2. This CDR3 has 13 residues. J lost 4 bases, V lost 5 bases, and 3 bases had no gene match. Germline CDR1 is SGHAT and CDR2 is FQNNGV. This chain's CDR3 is CASSLLAGETQYF. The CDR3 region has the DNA TGTGCCAGCAGCCTCCTAGCGGGAGAGACCCAGTACTTC.

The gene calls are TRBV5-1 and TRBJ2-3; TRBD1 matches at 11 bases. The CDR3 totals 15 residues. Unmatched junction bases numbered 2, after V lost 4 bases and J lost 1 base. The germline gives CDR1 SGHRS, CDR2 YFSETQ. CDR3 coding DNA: TGCGCCAGCAGCCGGACAGGGGGCGGCACAGATACGCAGTATTTT. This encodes CASSRTGGGTDTQYF.

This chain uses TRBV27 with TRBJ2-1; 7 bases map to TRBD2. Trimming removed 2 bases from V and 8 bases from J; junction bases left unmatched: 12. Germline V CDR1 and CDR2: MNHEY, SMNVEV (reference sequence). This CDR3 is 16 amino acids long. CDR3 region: CASSLRAGEVAYEQFF. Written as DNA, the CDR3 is TGTGCCAGCAGTTTACGGGCGGGAGAGGTGGCCTATGAGCAGTTCTTC.